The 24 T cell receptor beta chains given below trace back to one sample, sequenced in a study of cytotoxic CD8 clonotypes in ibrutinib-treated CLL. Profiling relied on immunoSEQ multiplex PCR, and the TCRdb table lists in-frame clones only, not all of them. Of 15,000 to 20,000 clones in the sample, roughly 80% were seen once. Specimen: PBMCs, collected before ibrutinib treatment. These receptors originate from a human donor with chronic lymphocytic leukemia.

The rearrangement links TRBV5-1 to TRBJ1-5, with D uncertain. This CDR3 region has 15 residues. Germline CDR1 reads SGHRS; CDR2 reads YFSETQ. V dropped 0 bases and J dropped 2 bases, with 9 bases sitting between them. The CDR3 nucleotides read TGCGCCAGCAGCTTGGCTGGCCTGGGCAATCAGCCCCAGCATTTT. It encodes CASSLAGLGNQPQHF.

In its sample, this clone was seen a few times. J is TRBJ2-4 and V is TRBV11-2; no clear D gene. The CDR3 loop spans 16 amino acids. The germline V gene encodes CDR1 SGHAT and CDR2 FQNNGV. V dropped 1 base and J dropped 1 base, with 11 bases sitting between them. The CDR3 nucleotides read TGTGCCAGCAGCTTAGTGGATGGCCGGGCCAAAAACATTCAGTACTTC. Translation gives CASSLVDGRAKNIQYF.

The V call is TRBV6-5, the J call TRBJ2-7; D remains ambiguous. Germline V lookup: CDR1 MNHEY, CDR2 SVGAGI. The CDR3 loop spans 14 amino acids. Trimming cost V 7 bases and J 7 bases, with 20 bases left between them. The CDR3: CASITQTVPREQYF. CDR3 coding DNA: TGTGCCAGCATAACTCAGACGGTACCTAGGGAGCAGTACTTC.

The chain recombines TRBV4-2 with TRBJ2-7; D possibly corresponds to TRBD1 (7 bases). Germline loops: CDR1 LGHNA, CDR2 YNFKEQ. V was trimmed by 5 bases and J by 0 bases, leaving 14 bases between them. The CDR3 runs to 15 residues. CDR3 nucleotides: TGTGCCAGCAGCTTGGCGGGACAGAGCTCCTACGAGCAGTACTTC. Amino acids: CASSLAGQSSYEQYF.

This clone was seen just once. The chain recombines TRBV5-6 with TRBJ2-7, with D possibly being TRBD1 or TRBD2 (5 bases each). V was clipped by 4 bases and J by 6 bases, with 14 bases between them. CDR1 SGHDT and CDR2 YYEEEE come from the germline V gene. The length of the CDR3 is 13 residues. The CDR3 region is CASSPGPGSEQYF. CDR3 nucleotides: TGTGCCAGCAGCCCGGGGCCGGGGAGCGAGCAGTACTTC.

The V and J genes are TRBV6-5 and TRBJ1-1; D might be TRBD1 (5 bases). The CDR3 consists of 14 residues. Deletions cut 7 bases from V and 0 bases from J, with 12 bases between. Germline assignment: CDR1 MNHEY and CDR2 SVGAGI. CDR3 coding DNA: TGTGCCAGCAAAGACGACAGTTTGAACACTGAAGCTTTCTTT. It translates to CASKDDSLNTEAFF.

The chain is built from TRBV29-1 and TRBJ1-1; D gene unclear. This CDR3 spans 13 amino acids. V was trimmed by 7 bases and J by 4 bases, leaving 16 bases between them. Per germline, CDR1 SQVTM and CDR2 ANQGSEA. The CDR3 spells CSALSRALTEAFF. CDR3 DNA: TGCAGCGCCTTAAGCCGGGCGCTCACTGAAGCTTTCTTT.

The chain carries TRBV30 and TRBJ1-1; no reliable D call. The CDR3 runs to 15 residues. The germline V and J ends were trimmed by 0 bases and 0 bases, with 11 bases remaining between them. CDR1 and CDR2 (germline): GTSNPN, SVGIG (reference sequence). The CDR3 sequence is CAWSVSFPLNTEAFF. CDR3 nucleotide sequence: TGTGCCTGGAGTGTTTCCTTCCCTTTGAACACTGAAGCTTTCTTT.

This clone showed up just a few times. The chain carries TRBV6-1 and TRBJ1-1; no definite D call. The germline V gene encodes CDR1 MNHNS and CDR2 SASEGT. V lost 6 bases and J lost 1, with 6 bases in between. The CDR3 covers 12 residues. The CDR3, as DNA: TGTGCCAGCAGAAGACAGAACACTGAAGCTTTCTTT. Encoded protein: CASRRQNTEAFF.

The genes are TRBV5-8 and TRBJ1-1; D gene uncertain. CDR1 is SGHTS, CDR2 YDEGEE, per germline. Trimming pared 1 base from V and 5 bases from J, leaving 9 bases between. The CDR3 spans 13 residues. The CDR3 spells CASSLRGRTEAFF. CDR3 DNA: TGTGCCAGCAGCTTGCGGGGAAGAACTGAAGCTTTCTTT.

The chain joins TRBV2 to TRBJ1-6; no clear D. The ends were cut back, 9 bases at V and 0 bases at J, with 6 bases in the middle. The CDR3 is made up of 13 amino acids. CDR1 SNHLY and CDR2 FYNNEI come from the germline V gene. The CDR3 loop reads CASFGSYNSPLHF. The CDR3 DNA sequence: TGTGCCAGTTTTGGCTCCTATAATTCACCCCTCCACTTT.

In DNA, the CDR3 is TGTGCCAGCAGCTACGGACTAGCGGAGCCACCCTTCAATGAGCAGTTCTTC. Its protein is CASSYGLAEPPFNEQFF. The rearrangement uses TRBV7-6 and TRBJ2-1, with TRBD2 matching 10 bases. The germline V gene has CDR1 SGHVS and CDR2 FNYEAQ. CDR3 length: 17 residues. The V gene end was trimmed by 4 bases and the J gene end by 6 bases; junction bases not matched to a gene: 12.

The CDR3 sequence: CASSLGRGETQYF. CDR3 in DNA: TGTGCCAGCAGCCTCGGACGAGGGGAGACCCAGTACTTC. V usage is TRBV6-5 and J usage is TRBJ2-5; perhaps TRBD2 as D (5 bases). Trimming took off 6 bases at V and 5 bases at J, with 13 bases between the two ends. The CDR3 contains 13 residues. Germline V gives CDR1 MNHEY, CDR2 SVGAGI.

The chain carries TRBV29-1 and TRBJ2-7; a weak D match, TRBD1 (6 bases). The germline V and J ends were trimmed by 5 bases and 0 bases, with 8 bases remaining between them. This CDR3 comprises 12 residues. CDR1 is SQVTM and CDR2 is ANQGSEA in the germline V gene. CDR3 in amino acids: CSVLTGSYEQYF. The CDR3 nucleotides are TGCAGCGTTCTGACAGGCTCCTACGAGCAGTACTTC.

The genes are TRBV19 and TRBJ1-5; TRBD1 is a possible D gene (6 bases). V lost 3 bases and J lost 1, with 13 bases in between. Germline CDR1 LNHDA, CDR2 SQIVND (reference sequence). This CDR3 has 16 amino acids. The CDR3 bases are TGTGCCAGTAGTATTCGGGGAACAGGGAGCAATCAGCCCCAGCATTTT. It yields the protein CASSIRGTGSNQPQHF. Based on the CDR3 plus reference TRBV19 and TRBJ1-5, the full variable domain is DGGITQSPKYLFRKEGQNVTLSCEQNLNHDAMYWYRQDPGQGLRLIYYSQIVNDFQKGDIAEGYSVSREKKESFPLTVTSAQKNPTAFYLCASSIRGTGSNQPQHFGDGTRLSIL.

The CDR3 spells CASLRDTNYGYTF. The CDR3 DNA is TGTGCCAGCCTTAGGGACACTAACTATGGCTACACCTTC. The V gene is TRBV6-4, the J gene TRBJ1-2, with D possibly matching TRBD1 (6 bases). The V end was cut by 8 bases, the J end by 0 bases, with 10 bases between. The CDR3 length is 13 residues. Looked up from germline, CDR1 is MRHNA and CDR2 is SNTAGT.

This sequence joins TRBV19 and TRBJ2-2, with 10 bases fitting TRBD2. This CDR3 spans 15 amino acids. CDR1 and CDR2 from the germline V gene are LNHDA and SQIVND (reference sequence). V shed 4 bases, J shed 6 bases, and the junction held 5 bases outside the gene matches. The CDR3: CASSRLAGVAGELFF. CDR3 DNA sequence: TGTGCCAGTAGTAGGCTAGCGGGGGTCGCCGGGGAGCTGTTTTTT. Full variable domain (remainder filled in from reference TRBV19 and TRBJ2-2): DGGITQSPKYLFRKEGQNVTLSCEQNLNHDAMYWYRQDPGQGLRLIYYSQIVNDFQKGDIAEGYSVSREKKESFPLTVTSAQKNPTAFYLCASSRLAGVAGELFFGEGSRLTVL.

The CDR3: CSVAEDPGNTIYF. CDR3 in DNA: TGCAGCGTTGCGGAGGATCCGGGAAACACCATATATTTT. The V and J genes are TRBV29-1 and TRBJ1-3; D is ambiguous. The CDR3 has 13 residues. Trimming pared 4 bases from V and 4 bases from J, leaving 11 bases between. Germline V gene sequence: CDR1 SQVTM, CDR2 ANQGSEA. Full variable domain (rest looked up from reference TRBV29-1 and TRBJ1-3): SAVISQKPSRDICQRGTSLTIQCQVDSQVTMMFWYRQQPGQSLTLIATANQGSEATYESGFVIDKFPISRPNLTFSTLTVSNMSPEDSSIYLCSVAEDPGNTIYFGEGSWLTVV.

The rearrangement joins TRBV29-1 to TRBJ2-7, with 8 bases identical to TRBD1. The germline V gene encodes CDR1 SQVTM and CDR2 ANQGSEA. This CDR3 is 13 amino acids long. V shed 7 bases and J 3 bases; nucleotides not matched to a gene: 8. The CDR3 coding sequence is TGCAGCGCAACGACAGGGGACGGCTACGAGCAGTACTTC. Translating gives CSATTGDGYEQYF.

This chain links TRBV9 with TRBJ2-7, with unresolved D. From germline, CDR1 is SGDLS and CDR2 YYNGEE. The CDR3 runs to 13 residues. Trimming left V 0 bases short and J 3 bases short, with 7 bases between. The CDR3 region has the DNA TGTGCCAGCAGCGTAGGATGGGGCTACGAGCAGTACTTC. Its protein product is CASSVGWGYEQYF.

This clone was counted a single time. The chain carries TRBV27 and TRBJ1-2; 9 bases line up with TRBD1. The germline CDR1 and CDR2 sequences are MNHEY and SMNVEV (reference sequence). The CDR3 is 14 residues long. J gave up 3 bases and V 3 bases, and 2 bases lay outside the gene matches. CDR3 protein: CASSLRTGDYGYTF. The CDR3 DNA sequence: TGTGCCAGCAGTTTGAGGACAGGGGACTATGGCTACACCTTC.

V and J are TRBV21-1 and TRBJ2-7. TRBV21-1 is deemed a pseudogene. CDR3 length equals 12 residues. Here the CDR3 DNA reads TGTGCCAGCAGCGGGACGGTGTACGAGCAGTACTTC. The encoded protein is CASSGTVYEQYF.

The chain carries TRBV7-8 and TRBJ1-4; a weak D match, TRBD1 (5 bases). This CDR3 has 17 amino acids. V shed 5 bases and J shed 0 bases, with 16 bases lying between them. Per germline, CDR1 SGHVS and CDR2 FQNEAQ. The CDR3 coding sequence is TGTGCCAGCAGCCCCAGGGTTCGGGGAGCAACTAATGAAAAACTGTTTTTT. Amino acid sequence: CASSPRVRGATNEKLFF.

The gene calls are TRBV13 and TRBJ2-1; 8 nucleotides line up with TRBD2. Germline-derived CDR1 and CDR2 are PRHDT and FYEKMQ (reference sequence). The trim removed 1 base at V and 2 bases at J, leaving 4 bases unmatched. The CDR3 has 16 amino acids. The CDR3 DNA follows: TGTGCCAGCAGCTTAGTGCGGGGGGTGGCCTACAATGAGCAGTTCTTC. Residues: CASSLVRGVAYNEQFF.